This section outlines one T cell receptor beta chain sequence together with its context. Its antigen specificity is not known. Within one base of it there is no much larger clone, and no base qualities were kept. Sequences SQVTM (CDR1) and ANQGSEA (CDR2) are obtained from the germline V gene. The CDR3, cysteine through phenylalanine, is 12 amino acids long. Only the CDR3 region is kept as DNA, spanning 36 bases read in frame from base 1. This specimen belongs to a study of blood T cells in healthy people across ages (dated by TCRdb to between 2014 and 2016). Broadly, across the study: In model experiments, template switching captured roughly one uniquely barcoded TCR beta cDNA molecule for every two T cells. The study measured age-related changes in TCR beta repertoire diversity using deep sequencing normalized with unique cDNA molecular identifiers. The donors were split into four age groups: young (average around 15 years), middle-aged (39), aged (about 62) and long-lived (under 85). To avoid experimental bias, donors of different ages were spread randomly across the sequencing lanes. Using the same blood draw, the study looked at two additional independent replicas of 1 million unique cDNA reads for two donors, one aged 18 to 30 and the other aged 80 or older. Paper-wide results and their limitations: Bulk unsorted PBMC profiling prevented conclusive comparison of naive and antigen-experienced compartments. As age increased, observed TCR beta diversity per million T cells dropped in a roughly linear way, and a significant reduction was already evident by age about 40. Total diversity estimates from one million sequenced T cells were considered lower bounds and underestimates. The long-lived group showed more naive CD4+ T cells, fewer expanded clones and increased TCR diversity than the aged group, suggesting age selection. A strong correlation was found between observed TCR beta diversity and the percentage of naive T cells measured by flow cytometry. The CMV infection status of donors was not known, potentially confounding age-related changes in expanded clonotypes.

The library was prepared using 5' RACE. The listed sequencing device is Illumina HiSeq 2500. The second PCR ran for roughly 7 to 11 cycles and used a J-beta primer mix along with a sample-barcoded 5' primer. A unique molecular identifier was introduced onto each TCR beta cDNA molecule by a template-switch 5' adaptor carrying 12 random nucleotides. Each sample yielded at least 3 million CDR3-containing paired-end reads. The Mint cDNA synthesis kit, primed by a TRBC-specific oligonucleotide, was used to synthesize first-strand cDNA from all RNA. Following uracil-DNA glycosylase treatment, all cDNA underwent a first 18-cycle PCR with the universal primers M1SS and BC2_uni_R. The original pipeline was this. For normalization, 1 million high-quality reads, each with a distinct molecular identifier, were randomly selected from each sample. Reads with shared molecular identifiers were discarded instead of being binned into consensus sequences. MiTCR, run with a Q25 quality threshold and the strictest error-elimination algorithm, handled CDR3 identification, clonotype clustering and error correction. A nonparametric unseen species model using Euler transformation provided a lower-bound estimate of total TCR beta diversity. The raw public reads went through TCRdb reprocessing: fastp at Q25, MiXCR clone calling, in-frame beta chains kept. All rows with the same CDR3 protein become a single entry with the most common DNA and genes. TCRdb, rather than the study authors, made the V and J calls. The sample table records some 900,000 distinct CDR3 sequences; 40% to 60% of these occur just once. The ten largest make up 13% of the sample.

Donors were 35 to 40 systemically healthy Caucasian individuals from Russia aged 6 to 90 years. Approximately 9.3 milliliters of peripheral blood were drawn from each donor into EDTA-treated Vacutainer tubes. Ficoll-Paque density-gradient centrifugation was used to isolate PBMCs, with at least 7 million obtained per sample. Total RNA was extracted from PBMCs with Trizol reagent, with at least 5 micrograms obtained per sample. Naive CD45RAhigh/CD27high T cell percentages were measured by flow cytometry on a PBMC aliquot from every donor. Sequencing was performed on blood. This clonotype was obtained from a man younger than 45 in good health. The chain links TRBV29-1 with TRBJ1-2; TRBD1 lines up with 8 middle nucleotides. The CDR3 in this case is CLAGDRGYGYTF. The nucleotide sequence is TGCCTCGCGGGCGACAGGGGCTATGGCTACACCTTC.